This TCR beta chain originates from a study of shared clonotypes between healthy human individuals. Overall study findings and caveats: Rarefaction curves obtained for sorted subsets showed sequencing incomplete despite large depth.

Original data processing: There were no quality scores in the junction-only immunoSEQ sequences, so filtering differed. Libraries were prepared by immunoSEQ multiplex PCR; TCRdb keeps only in-frame clonotypes and omits some of them. The DNA gave D and trimming, while V, J and clone size come from that table. The sample contains about 2.1 million clones, 80% to 95% of which appear only once. Naive CD8 cells lacked CD45RO, underwent positive selection for CCR7 and left out terminally differentiated effector memory CD45RA+ cells. CDR1 and CDR2 from the germline V gene are SGHVS and FNYEAQ. The V end was cut by 5 bases, the J end by 5 bases, with 10 bases between. The CDR3 has 12 residues. Details on this clone: Its antigen remains unknown.

The sequenced sample consisted of naive CD8+ T cells from PBMCs. The chain recombines TRBV7-6 with TRBJ2-7; no firm D call. The clonotype comes from a man younger than 35 in good health. Some clones in this sample may be carry-over from other donors' samples. CDR3 region: CASSRLDDEQYF. The CDR3 DNA reads TGTGCCAGCAGCCGCCTGGATGACGAGCAGTACTTC.